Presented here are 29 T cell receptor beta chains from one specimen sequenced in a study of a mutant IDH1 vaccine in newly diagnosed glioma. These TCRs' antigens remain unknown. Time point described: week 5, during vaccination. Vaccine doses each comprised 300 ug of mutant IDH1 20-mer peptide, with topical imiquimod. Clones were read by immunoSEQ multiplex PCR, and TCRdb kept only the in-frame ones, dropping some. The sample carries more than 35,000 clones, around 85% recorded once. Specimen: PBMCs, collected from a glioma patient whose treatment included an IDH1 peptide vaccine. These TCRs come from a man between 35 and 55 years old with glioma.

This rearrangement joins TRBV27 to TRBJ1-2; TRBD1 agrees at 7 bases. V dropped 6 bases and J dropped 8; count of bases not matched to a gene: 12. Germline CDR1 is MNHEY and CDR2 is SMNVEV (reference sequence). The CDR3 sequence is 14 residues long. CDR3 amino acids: CASSSLQGQGGYTF. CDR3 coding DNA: TGTGCCAGCAGCTCCTTACAGGGGCAGGGGGGCTACACCTTC.

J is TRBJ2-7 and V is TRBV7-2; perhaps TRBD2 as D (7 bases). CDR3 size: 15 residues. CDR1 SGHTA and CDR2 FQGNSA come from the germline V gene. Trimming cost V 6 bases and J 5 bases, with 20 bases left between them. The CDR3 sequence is CASSRGGAGSNEQYF. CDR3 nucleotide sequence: TGTGCCAGCAGTCGAGGGGGGGCCGGTAGTAACGAGCAGTACTTC. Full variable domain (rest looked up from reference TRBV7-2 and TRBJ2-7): GAGVSQSPSNKVTEKGKDVELRCDPISGHTALYWYRQSLGQGLEFLIYFQGNSAPDKSGLPSDRFSAERTGGSVSTLTIQRTQQEDSAVYLCASSRGGAGSNEQYFGPGTRLTVT.

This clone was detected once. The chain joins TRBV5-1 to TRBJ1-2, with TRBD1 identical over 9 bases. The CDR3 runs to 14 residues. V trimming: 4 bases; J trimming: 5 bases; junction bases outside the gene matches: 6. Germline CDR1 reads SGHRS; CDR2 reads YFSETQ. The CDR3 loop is CASSEGQGSYGYTF. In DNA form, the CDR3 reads TGCGCCAGCAGCGAGGGACAGGGATCGTATGGCTACACCTTC.

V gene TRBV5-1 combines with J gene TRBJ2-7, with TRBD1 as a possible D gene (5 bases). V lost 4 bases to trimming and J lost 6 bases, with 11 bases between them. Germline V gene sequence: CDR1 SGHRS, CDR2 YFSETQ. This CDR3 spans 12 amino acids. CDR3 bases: TGCGCCAGCAGCCTCCAGGGTACCGAGCAGTACTTC. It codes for CASSLQGTEQYF. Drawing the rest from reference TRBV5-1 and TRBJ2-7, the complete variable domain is KAGVTQTPRYLIKTRGQQVTLSCSPISGHRSVSWYQQTPGQGLQFLFEYFSETQRNKGNFPGRFSGRQFSNSRSEMNVSTLELGDSALYLCASSLQGTEQYFGPGTRLTVT.

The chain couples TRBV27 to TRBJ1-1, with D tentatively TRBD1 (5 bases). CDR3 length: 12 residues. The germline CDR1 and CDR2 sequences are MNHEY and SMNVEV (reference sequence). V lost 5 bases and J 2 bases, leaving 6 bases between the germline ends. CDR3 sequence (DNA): TGTGCCAGCAGTCAGGGTAACACTGAAGCTTTCTTT. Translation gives CASSQGNTEAFF.

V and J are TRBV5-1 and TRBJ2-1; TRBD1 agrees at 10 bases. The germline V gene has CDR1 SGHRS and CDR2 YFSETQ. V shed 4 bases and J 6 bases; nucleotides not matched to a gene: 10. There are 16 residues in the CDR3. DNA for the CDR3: TGCGCCAGCAGCCCGACCGGGACAGGGGCTTTCAATGAGCAGTTCTTC. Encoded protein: CASSPTGTGAFNEQFF.

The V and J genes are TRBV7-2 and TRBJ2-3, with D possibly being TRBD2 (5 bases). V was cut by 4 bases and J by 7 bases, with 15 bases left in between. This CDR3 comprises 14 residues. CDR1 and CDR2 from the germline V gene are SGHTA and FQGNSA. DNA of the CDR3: TGTGCCAGCAGCTCCCCGGGGTCACGAAATACGCAGTATTTT. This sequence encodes CASSSPGSRNTQYF.

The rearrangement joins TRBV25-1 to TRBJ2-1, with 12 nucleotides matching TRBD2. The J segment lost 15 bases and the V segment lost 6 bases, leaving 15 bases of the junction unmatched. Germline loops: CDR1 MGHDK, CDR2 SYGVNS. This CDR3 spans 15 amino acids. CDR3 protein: CASSHLRLAGGRVFF. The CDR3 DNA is TGTGCCAGCAGCCATTTGAGGCTAGCGGGAGGGCGGGTGTTCTTC.

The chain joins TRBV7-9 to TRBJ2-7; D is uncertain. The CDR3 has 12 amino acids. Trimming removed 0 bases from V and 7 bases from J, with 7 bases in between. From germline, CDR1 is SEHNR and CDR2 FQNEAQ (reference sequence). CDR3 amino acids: CASSLASREQYF. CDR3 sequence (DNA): TGTGCCAGCAGCTTAGCGAGCCGGGAGCAGTACTTC. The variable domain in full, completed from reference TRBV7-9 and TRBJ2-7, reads DTGVSQNPRHKITKRGQNVTFRCDPISEHNRLYWYRQTLGQGPEFLTYFQNEAQLEKSRLLSDRFSAERPKGSFSTLEIQRTEQGDSAMYLCASSLASREQYFGPGTRLTVT.

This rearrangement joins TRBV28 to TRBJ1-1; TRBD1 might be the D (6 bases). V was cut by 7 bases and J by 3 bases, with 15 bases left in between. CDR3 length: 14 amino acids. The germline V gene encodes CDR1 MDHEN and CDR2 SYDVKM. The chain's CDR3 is CASNQQGWDTEAFF. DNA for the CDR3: TGTGCCAGCAACCAACAGGGATGGGACACTGAAGCTTTCTTT.

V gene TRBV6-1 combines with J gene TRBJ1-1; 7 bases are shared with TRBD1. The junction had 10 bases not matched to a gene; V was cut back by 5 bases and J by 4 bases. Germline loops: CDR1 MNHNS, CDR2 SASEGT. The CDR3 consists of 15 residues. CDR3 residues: CASSPQTGLSTEAFF. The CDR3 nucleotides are TGTGCCAGCAGTCCTCAGACAGGGTTGAGCACTGAAGCTTTCTTT.

The CDR3 here is CASSRRTANTGELFF. The CDR3 bases are TGTGCCAGTAGCCGTAGGACAGCTAACACCGGGGAGCTGTTTTTT. V and J are TRBV19 and TRBJ2-2; D might be TRBD1 (6 bases). The V and J ends lost 6 bases and 2 bases respectively, with 13 bases between them. This CDR3 has 15 residues. Germline lookup yields CDR1 LNHDA and CDR2 SQIVND (reference sequence). Based on the CDR3 plus reference TRBV19 and TRBJ2-2, the full variable domain is DGGITQSPKYLFRKEGQNVTLSCEQNLNHDAMYWYRQDPGQGLRLIYYSQIVNDFQKGDIAEGYSVSREKKESFPLTVTSAQKNPTAFYLCASSRRTANTGELFFGEGSRLTVL.

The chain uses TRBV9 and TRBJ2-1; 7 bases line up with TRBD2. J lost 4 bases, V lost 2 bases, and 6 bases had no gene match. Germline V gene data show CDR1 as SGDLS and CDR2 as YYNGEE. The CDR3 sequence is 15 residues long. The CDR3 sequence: CASSVAGAGYNEQFF. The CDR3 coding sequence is TGTGCCAGCAGCGTGGCGGGAGCAGGTTACAATGAGCAGTTCTTC.

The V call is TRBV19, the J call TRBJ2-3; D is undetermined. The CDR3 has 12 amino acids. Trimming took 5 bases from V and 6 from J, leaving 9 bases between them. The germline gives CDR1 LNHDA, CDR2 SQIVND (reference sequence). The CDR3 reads CASSPNGDTQYF. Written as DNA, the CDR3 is TGTGCCAGTAGTCCCAATGGGGATACGCAGTATTTT.

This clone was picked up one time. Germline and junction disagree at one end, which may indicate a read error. CDR3 bases: TGTGCTAGCAGCTTAGCGCTAGCGGGGGGTTACGAGCAGTACTTC. This codes for CASSLALAGGYEQYF. The chain links TRBV7-7 to TRBJ2-7; 11 positions agree with TRBD2. The germline V gene has CDR1 SSHAT and CDR2 FNYEAQ (reference sequence). The CDR3 sequence is 15 residues long.

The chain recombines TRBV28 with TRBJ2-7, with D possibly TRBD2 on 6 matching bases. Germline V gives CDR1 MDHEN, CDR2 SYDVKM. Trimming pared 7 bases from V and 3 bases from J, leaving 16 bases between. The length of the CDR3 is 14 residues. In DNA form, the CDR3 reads TGTGCCAGCAACCATCCGGGACTGAGCTACGAGCAGTACTTC. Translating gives CASNHPGLSYEQYF.

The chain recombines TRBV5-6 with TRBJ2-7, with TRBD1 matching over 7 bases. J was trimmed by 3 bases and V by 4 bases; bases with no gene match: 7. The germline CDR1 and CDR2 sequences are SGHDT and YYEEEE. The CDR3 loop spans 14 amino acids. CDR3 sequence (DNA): TGTGCCAGCAGCCGCCGACAGGGAGACTACGAGCAGTACTTC. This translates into CASSRRQGDYEQYF.

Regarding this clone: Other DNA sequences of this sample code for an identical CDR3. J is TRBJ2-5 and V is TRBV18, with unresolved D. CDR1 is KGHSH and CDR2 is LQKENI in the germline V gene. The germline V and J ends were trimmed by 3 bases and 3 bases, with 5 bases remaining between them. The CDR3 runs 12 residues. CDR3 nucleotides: TGTGCCAGCTCACCCCAGGAAGAGACCCAGTACTTC. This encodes CASSPQEETQYF. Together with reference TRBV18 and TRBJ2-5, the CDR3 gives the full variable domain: NAGVMQNPRHLVRRRGQEARLRCSPMKGHSHVYWYRQLPEEGLKFMVYLQKENIIDESGMPKERFSAEFPKEGPSILRIQQVVRGDSAAYFCASSPQEETQYFGPGTRLLVL.

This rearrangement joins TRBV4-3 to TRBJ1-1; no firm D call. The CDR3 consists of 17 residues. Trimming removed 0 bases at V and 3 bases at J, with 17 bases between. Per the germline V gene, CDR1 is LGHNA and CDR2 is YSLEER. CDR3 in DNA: TGCGCCAGCAGCCAAGATAGAGGTTATAGCGCGTACACTGAAGCTTTCTTT. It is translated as CASSQDRGYSAYTEAFF.

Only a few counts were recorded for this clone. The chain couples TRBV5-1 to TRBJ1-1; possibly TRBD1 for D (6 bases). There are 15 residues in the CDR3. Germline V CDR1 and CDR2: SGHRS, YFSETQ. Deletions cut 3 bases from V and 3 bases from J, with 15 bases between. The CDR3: CASSSTGTRDTEAFF. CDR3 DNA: TGCGCCAGCAGCTCTACAGGGACGCGGGACACTGAAGCTTTCTTT.

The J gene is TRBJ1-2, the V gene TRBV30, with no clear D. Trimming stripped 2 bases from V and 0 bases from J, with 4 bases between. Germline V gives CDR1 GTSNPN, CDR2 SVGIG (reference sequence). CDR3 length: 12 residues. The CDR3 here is CAWSLANYGYTF. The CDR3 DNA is TGTGCCTGGAGTCTGGCTAACTATGGCTACACCTTC.

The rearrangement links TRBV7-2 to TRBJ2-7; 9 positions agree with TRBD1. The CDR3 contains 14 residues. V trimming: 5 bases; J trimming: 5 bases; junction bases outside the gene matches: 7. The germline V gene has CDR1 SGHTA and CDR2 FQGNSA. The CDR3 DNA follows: TGTGCCAGCAGCGCAACAGGGGGCGCAGACGAGCAGTACTTC. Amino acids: CASSATGGADEQYF.

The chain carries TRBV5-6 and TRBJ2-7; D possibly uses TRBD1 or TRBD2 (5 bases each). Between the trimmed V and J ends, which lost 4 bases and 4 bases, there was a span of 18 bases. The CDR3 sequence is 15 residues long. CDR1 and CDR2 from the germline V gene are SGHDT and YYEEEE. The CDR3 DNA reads TGTGCCAGCAGCCTGCTCGGGGCGGGCCCTTACGAGCAGTACTTC. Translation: CASSLLGAGPYEQYF.

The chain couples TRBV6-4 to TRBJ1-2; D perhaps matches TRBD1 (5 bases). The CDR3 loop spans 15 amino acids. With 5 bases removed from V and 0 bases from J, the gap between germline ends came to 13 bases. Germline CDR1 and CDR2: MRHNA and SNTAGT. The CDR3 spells CASSPGPRSNYGYTF. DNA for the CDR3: TGTGCCAGCAGTCCGGGACCGAGATCTAACTATGGCTACACCTTC.

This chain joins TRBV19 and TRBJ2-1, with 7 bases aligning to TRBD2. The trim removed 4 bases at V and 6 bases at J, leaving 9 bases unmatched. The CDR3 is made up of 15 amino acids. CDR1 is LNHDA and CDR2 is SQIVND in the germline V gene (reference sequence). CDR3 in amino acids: CASSSREGRGNEQFF. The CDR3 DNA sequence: TGTGCCAGTAGTAGCCGGGAAGGGAGGGGCAATGAGCAGTTCTTC. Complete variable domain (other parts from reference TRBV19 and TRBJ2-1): DGGITQSPKYLFRKEGQNVTLSCEQNLNHDAMYWYRQDPGQGLRLIYYSQIVNDFQKGDIAEGYSVSREKKESFPLTVTSAQKNPTAFYLCASSSREGRGNEQFFGPGTRLTVL.

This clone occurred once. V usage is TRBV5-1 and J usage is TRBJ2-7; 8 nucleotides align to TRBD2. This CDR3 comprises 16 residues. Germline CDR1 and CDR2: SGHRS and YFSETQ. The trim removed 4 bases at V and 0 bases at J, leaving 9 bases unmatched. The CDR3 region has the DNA TGCGCCAGCAGCGGGGGCTCCGGGAGGGTCTCCTACGAGCAGTACTTC. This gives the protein CASSGGSGRVSYEQYF.

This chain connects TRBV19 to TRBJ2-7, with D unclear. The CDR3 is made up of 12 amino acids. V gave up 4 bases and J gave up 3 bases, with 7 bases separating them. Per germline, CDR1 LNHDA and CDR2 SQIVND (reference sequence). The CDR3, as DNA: TGTGCCAGTAGTACCCATAGCTACGAGCAGTACTTC. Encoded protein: CASSTHSYEQYF.

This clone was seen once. DNA for the CDR3: TGTGCCAGTAGTATGGGGACAGGGGGTGGTAGCAATCAGCCCCAGCATTTT. It translates to CASSMGTGGGSNQPQHF. V and J are TRBV19 and TRBJ1-5; 11 bases match TRBD1. Germline-derived CDR1 and CDR2 are LNHDA and SQIVND (reference sequence). The CDR3 extends over 17 amino acids. J gave up 0 bases and V 3 bases, and 4 bases lay outside the gene matches.

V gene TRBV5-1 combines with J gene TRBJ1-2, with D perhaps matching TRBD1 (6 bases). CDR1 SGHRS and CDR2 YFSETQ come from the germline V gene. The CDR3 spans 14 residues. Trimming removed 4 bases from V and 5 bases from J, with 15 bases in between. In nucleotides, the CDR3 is TGCGCCAGCAGCCGCCAAGAACAGGGATATGGCTACACCTTC. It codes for CASSRQEQGYGYTF.